A single sample is the source of the 15 T cell receptor beta chains below, sequenced in a study of T cells after yellow fever vaccination. MiXCR, run by TCRdb on the 5' RACE reads, gives a single entry per CDR3 protein. The sample includes some 300,000 distinct CDR3 sequences, about 10% of them seen just once. The sample in question was CD4+ T cells sorted from PBMCs, obtained 45 days after the yellow fever booster vaccination. The receptors come from a man aged 18 to 29 who received the YFV17D yellow fever vaccine.

This clonotype has a count of ten or more. The chain recombines TRBV28 with TRBJ2-3; D not certain. Germline loops: CDR1 MDHEN, CDR2 SYDVKM. The V end was cut by 7 bases, the J end by 5 bases, with 13 bases between. The CDR3 covers 13 residues. The CDR3 protein is CASTPPGRDTQYF. The CDR3 nucleotides are TGTGCCAGCACCCCACCGGGCCGAGATACGCAGTATTTT.

This clonotype occurred a few times. J is TRBJ1-1 and V is TRBV18, with no clear D. V was shortened by 4 bases and J by 1 base, with 7 bases between the two germline ends. This CDR3 region has 13 residues. CDR1 KGHSH and CDR2 LQKENI come from the germline V gene. CDR3: CASSQDGNTEAFF. In DNA form, the CDR3 reads TGTGCCAGCTCACAGGACGGGAACACTGAAGCTTTCTTT.

This chain links TRBV6-6 with TRBJ1-1, with a weak D call TRBD1 (6 bases). The V gene lost 5 bases and the J gene lost 3 bases, with 16 bases spanning the gap. This CDR3 comprises 15 residues. Germline V gene sequence: CDR1 MNHNY, CDR2 SVGAGI (reference sequence). CDR3 protein: CASSTPRGVYTEAFF. The CDR3 DNA is TGTGCCAGCAGTACCCCGAGGGGGGTCTACACTGAAGCTTTCTTT.

The rearrangement joins TRBV4-2 to TRBJ1-3; unclear D gene. CDR3 length: 15 amino acids. The V end was cut by 0 bases, the J end by 4 bases, with 10 bases between. Germline V gene lookup returns CDR1 LGHNA and CDR2 YNFKEQ. The CDR3 sequence is CASSQDGKYGNTIYF. The CDR3 DNA sequence: TGTGCCAGCAGCCAAGACGGGAAATACGGAAACACCATATATTTT.

This clonotype has a handful of counts. The rearrangement uses TRBV2 and TRBJ1-6, with a weak D call TRBD1 (6 bases). CDR3 length equals 14 residues. V shed 6 bases and J shed 6 bases, with 12 bases lying between them. The V gene's germline CDR1 is SNHLY and CDR2 FYNNEI. This chain's CDR3 is CASSLQGPNSPLHF. Here the CDR3 DNA reads TGTGCCAGCAGCCTACAGGGACCTAATTCACCCCTCCACTTT.

The table lists this clonotype with many counts. This chain uses TRBV7-9 with TRBJ1-1; 7 nucleotides line up with TRBD1. There are 12 residues in the CDR3. Trimming at V came to 5 bases and at J to 6 bases, leaving 3 bases not matched to a gene. Germline V CDR1 and CDR2: SEHNR, FQNEAQ (reference sequence). The CDR3 DNA reads as TGTGCCAGCAGCAAGGGGGCAGCTGAAGCTTTCTTT. It codes for CASSKGAAEAFF.

Within the sample, this clonotype is medium-sized. The V and J genes are TRBV7-2 and TRBJ2-5; 8 bases line up with TRBD2. V shed 4 bases and J 4 bases; nucleotides not matched to a gene: 5. There are 14 residues in the CDR3. Germline CDR1 and CDR2: SGHTA and FQGNSA. CDR3 sequence: CASSSGGAPETQYF. The CDR3, as DNA: TGTGCCAGCAGCTCCGGGGGGGCCCCAGAGACCCAGTACTTC. The full variable domain, rest sourced from reference TRBV7-2 and TRBJ2-5, is GAGVSQSPSNKVTEKGKDVELRCDPISGHTALYWYRQSLGQGLEFLIYFQGNSAPDKSGLPSDRFSAERTGGSVSTLTIQRTQQEDSAVYLCASSSGGAPETQYFGPGTRLLVL.

This rearrangement joins TRBV7-8 to TRBJ2-5; TRBD1 matches at 7 bases. V trimming: 1 base; J trimming: 4 bases; junction bases outside the gene matches: 6. Per germline, CDR1 SGHVS and CDR2 FQNEAQ. The CDR3 extends over 15 amino acids. The CDR3: CASSLETGLRETQYF. The CDR3 DNA reads TGTGCCAGCAGCTTAGAGACAGGGTTGCGAGAGACCCAGTACTTC.

This clonotype has ten or more counts. The chain is built from TRBV10-3 and TRBJ2-5, with D perhaps matching TRBD1 (5 bases). V lost 0 bases and J 4 bases, leaving 12 bases between the germline ends. The CDR3 contains 15 residues. Germline V gene lookup returns CDR1 ENHRY and CDR2 SYGVKD. The DNA for the CDR3 is TGTGCCATCAGTGAGTCGGGGCACCACTTAGAGACCCAGTACTTC. This codes for CAISESGHHLETQYF.

The chain combines TRBV5-1 with TRBJ1-1; tentatively, D is TRBD1 (6 bases). The CDR3 is 15 amino acids. V lost 5 bases and J 1 base, leaving 15 bases between the germline ends. Germline V gives CDR1 SGHRS, CDR2 YFSETQ. CDR3 region: CASSEKTGTNTEAFF. The CDR3 DNA sequence: TGCGCCAGCAGTGAAAAAACAGGGACGAACACTGAAGCTTTCTTT.

This clonotype was seen a handful of times. The CDR3 here is CASSQDGDREQFF. Here the CDR3 DNA reads TGTGCCAGCAGCCAAGATGGGGACAGAGAGCAGTTCTTC. V is TRBV14 and J is TRBJ2-1; 7 positions match TRBD1. The CDR3 consists of 13 residues. Per the germline V gene, CDR1 is SGHDN and CDR2 is FVKESK. The trim removed 0 bases at V and 10 bases at J, leaving 3 bases unmatched.

The genes are TRBV6-4 and TRBJ2-1; 9 bases align to TRBD1. Germline V CDR1 and CDR2: MRHNA, SNTAGT. The V and J ends lost 6 bases and 5 bases, in that order; junction bases with no gene match: 5. The CDR3 is made up of 14 amino acids. CDR3 sequence reads: CASSPQGADNEQFF. CDR3 in DNA: TGTGCCAGCAGCCCACAGGGGGCGGACAATGAGCAGTTCTTC.

This clonotype has just a few counts. The V gene is TRBV4-3, the J gene TRBJ2-5, with a possible D match to TRBD2 (6 bases). From germline, CDR1 is LGHNA and CDR2 YSLEER. The CDR3 is 14 amino acids. V lost 6 bases, J lost 4 bases, and 15 bases lay in between. This CDR3 reads CASRKEGPLETQYF. The CDR3 DNA sequence: TGCGCCAGCAGGAAGGAGGGCCCTCTAGAGACCCAGTACTTC.

The chain links TRBV20-1 to TRBJ1-4, with a possible D match to TRBD1 (6 bases). The CDR3 loop spans 15 amino acids. CDR1 is DFQATT and CDR2 is SNEGSKA in the germline V gene (reference sequence). V lost 0 bases and J lost 3, with 11 bases in between. The CDR3 loop is CSAREVGTSNEKLFF. In DNA, the CDR3 is TGCAGTGCTAGAGAAGTAGGGACATCTAATGAAAAACTGTTTTTT.

The chain links TRBV12-3 or TRBV12-4 to TRBJ1-5, with TRBD1 matching 7 bases. This CDR3 is built from 14 residues. V shed 5 bases and J 7 bases; nucleotides not matched to a gene: 8. This chain's CDR3 is CASSPQGIRQPQHF. DNA of the CDR3: TGTGCCAGCAGTCCACAGGGGATTCGCCAGCCCCAGCATTTT.